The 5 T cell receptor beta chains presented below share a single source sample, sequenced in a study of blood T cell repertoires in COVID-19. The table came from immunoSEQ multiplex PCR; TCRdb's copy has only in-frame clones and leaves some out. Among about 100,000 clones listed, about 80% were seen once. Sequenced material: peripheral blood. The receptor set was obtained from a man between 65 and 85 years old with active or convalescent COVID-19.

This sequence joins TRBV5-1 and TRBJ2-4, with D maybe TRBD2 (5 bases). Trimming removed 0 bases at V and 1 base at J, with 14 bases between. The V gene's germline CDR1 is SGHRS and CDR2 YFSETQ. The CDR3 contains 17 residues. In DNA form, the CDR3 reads TGCGCCAGCAGCTTGGGGCTGACATCGGGGGCCAAAAACATTCAGTACTTC. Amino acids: CASSLGLTSGAKNIQYF.

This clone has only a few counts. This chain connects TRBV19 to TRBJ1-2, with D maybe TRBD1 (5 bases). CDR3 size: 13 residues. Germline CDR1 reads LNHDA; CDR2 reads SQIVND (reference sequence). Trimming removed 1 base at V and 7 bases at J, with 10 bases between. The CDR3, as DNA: TGTGCCAGTAGTATAGCAGGGAAGTTTGGCTACACCTTC. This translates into CASSIAGKFGYTF.

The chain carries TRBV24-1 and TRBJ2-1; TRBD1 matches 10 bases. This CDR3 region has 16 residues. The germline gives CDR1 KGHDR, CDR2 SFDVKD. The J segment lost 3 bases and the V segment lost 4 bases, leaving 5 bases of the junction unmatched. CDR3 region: CATSDQTGGDYNEQFF. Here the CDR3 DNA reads TGTGCCACCAGTGACCAGACAGGGGGCGACTACAATGAGCAGTTCTTC.

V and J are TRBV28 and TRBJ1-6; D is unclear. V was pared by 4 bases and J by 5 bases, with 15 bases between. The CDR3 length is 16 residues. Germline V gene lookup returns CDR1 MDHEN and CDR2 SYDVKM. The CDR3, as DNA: TGTGCCAGCAGTTCCTTGACATGGCAGGATAATTCACCCCTCCACTTT. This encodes CASSSLTWQDNSPLHF.

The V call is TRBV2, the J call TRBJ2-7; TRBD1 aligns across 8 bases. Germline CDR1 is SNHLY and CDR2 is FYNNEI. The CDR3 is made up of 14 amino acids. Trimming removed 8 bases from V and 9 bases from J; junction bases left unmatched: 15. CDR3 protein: CASQGDRILSGQYF. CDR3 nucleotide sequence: TGTGCCAGCCAGGGGGACAGGATTCTCTCCGGGCAGTACTTC. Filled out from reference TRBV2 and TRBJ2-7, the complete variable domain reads EPEVTQTPSHQVTQMGQEVILRCVPISNHLYFYWYRQILGQKVEFLVSFYNNEISEKSEIFDDQFSVERPDGSNFTLKIRSTKLEDSAMYFCASQGDRILSGQYFGPGTRLTVT.